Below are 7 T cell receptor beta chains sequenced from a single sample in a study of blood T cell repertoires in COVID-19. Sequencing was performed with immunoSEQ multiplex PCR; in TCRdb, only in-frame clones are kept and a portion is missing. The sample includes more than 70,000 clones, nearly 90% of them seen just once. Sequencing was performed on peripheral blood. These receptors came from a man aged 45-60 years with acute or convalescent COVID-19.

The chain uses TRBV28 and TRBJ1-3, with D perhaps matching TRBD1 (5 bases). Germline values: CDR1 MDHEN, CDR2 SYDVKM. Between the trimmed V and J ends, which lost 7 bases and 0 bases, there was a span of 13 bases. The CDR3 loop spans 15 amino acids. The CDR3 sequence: CASKPAGYSGNTIYF. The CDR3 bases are TGTGCCAGCAAACCCGCAGGGTACTCTGGAAACACCATATATTTT.

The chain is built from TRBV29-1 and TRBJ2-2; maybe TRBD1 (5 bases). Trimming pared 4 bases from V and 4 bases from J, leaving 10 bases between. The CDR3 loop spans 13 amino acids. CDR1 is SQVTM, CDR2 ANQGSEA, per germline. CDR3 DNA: TGCAGCGTTGGGGGCTCGGGCACCGGGGAGCTGTTTTTT. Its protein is CSVGGSGTGELFF.

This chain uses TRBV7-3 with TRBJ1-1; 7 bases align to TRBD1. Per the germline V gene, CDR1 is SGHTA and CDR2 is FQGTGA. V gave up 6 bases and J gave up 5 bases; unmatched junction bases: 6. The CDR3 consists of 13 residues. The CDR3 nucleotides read TGTGCCAGCAGTAGGGACAGTGGGACTGAAGCTTTCTTT. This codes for CASSRDSGTEAFF.

The CDR3 spells CATTRQGNTEAFF. The CDR3 DNA reads as TGTGCCACAACCCGACAGGGGAACACTGAAGCTTTCTTT. J is TRBJ1-1 and V is TRBV6-5; 7 nucleotides line up with TRBD1. V shed 10 bases and J 1 base; nucleotides not matched to a gene: 6. CDR1 and CDR2 (germline): MNHEY, SVGAGI. The CDR3 is 13 residues long.

The CDR3 coding sequence is TGTGCCACCTCGTGGTCAGGGAACACCGGGGAGCTGTTTTTT. Translation gives CATSWSGNTGELFF. The gene calls are TRBV7-2 and TRBJ2-2; D is ambiguous. The germline V and J ends were trimmed by 10 bases and 1 base, with 13 bases remaining between them. This CDR3 region has 14 residues. Germline-derived CDR1 and CDR2 are SGHTA and FQGNSA.

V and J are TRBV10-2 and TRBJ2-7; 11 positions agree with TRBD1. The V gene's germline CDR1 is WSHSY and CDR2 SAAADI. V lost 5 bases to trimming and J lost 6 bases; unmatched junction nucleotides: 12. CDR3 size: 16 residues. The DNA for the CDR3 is TGCGCCAGCAGTCCCGGGACAGGGGGTGCATTTTCCGAGCAGTACTTC. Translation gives CASSPGTGGAFSEQYF.

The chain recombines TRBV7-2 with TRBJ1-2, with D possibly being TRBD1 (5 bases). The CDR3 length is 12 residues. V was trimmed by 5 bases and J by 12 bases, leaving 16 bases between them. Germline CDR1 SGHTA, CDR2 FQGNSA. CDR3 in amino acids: CASSLQEFPHTF. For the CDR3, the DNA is TGTGCCAGCAGCCTACAGGAATTCCCCCACACCTTC.